The subject of this entry is one TCR beta chain. Antigen: not known. The germline V and J ends were trimmed by 0 bases and 7 bases, with 15 bases remaining between them. The CDR3 sequence is 15 residues long. The germline gives CDR1 MNHNS, CDR2 SASEGT. The PCR used 60 Vbeta and 13 Jbeta primers. Repertoires were generated with immunoSEQ multiplex PCR, while TCRdb's copy carries only in-frame clones and drops some. The sample holds 90,000 to 150,000 clones; 70% to 75% are singletons and the top ten take over 3.5%. This sample is part of a study of cytomegalovirus exposure and HLA in healthy donors. Regarding the study as a whole: An analysis done earlier found most TCR beta V segments productive about 87% or about 30% of the time. Likely technical artifact: a cluster of highly shared sequence variants. CMV serostatus alone was available as immune exposure information.

The chain joins TRBV6-1 to TRBJ1-2, with D possibly TRBD1 on 6 matching bases. The receptor's source is a woman between 35 and 50 years old in good health and CMV-seronegative. What was sequenced was PBMCs. The CDR3, as DNA: TGTGCCAGCAGTGAAGCGTCAGGGGAGATCGGTGGCTACACCTTC. It encodes CASSEASGEIGGYTF.